The clone carrying this T cell receptor (beta chain) was observed many times. This entry is derived from a study of blood T cells in healthy people across ages. A sample-barcoded 5' primer and a J-beta primer mix were used in a second PCR of about 6 to 11 cycles. TCRdb used MiXCR to reprocess the 5' RACE reads, holding one entry per CDR3 protein. The table lists 870,000 or so distinct CDR3 sequences, roughly 26% of them singletons. The donors, all healthy, were Caucasians living in Russia, aged about 6 to 100. It was 8 to 10 milliliters of peripheral blood that were drawn from each donor. The germline V gene encodes CDR1 GTSNPN and CDR2 SVGIG (reference sequence). V lost 7 bases and J lost 8, with 14 bases in between. The CDR3 has 11 amino acids.

This TCR was sampled from an elderly woman in good health. Source material: blood. The rearrangement uses TRBV30 and TRBJ1-2, with D unresolved. CDR3 sequence reads: CASPWPGGYTF. The CDR3 region has the DNA TGTGCCTCTCCATGGCCAGGCGGCTACACCTTC.